The 21 T cell receptor beta chains below come from one sample, sequenced in a study of blood T cell repertoires in COVID-19. Profiled with immunoSEQ multiplex PCR; TCRdb holds only in-frame clones, not every one. The data show some 180,000 clones, roughly three quarters seen once. Sequenced material: peripheral blood. These receptors came from a woman in her forties or fifties with active or convalescent COVID-19.

This sequence joins TRBV28 and TRBJ1-1; 10 positions match TRBD1. V was pared by 5 bases and J by 11 bases, with 11 bases of the junction left unmatched. Germline CDR1 MDHEN, CDR2 SYDVKM. The CDR3 consists of 14 residues. The CDR3 loop reads CASSPSTGGLSAFF. The CDR3 DNA sequence: TGTGCCAGCAGTCCGTCGACAGGGGGCTTGAGTGCTTTCTTT. Looking up the rest from reference TRBV28 and TRBJ1-1 gives the full variable domain: DVKVTQSSRYLVKRTGEKVFLECVQDMDHENMFWYRQDPGLGLRLIYFSYDVKMKEKGDIPEGYSVSREKKERFSLILESASTNQTSMYLCASSPSTGGLSAFFGQGTRLTVV.

The chain carries TRBV2 and TRBJ1-2; D ambiguous. CDR1 SNHLY and CDR2 FYNNEI come from the germline V gene. This CDR3 is built from 13 residues. Trimming removed 5 bases from V and 2 bases from J, with 9 bases in between. This CDR3 is CASSISANYGYTF. CDR3 in DNA: TGTGCCAGCAGTATCAGTGCCAACTATGGCTACACCTTC.

This clone occurred a few times. The J gene is TRBJ1-1, the V gene TRBV11-2; the D is unclear. V gave up 1 base and J gave up 1 base, with 10 bases separating them. The germline V gene encodes CDR1 SGHAT and CDR2 FQNNGV. The length of the CDR3 is 15 residues. The CDR3 DNA reads as TGTGCCAGCAGCTTAGTCGGCGGTCAGAACACTGAAGCTTTCTTT. Protein product: CASSLVGGQNTEAFF.

This clone was detected a few times. V is TRBV28 and J is TRBJ1-2; D remains unclear. V was clipped by 2 bases and J by 7 bases, with 26 bases between them. From germline, CDR1 is MDHEN and CDR2 SYDVKM. The CDR3 runs 18 residues. DNA of the CDR3: TGTGCCAGCAGTTTAAGGTTTGGGAGCGGCAGAGCAGGAGTTGGCTACACCTTC. Protein: CASSLRFGSGRAGVGYTF.

This clone showed up just a few times. The chain joins TRBV19 to TRBJ1-1; TRBD1 aligns across 7 bases. V was clipped by 9 bases and J by 5 bases; unmatched bases: 6. The CDR3 is 12 residues long. Germline V gives CDR1 LNHDA, CDR2 SQIVND (reference sequence). DNA for the CDR3: TGTGCCAGCAGTGACAGGGAAACTGAAGCTTTCTTT. Protein: CASSDRETEAFF.

The chain employs TRBV10-3 and TRBJ2-3, with 14 bases matching TRBD2. V lost 9 bases and J lost 3; bases outside the gene matches: 2. This CDR3 has 14 residues. CDR1 is ENHRY, CDR2 SYGVKD, per germline. The CDR3 DNA reads as TGTGCCATTGGGACTAGCGGGGGAACAGATACGCAGTATTTT. This codes for CAIGTSGGTDTQYF.

The chain carries TRBV4-2 and TRBJ2-7, with 10 bases matching TRBD2. Trimming at V came to 1 base and at J to 0 bases, leaving 9 bases not matched to a gene. Per the germline V gene, CDR1 is LGHNA and CDR2 is YNFKEQ. This CDR3 spans 18 amino acids. The CDR3 DNA is TGTGCCAGCAGCCAAGGGGCCGGGACTAGCGTCCCCTCCTACGAGCAGTACTTC. It translates to CASSQGAGTSVPSYEQYF.

This chain links TRBV4-3 with TRBJ1-2, with 10 bases fitting TRBD1. The V and J ends lost 0 bases and 8 bases, in that order; junction bases with no gene match: 15. CDR1 and CDR2 from the germline V gene are LGHNA and YSLEER. This CDR3 is 18 amino acids long. CDR3 loop: CASSQEFRETGGVLGYTF. As DNA, the CDR3 is TGCGCCAGCAGCCAAGAATTCAGAGAGACAGGGGGCGTGCTAGGCTACACCTTC.

V gene TRBV6-2 or TRBV6-3 combines with J gene TRBJ1-2; 8 bases line up with TRBD1. V trimming: 6 bases; J trimming: 4 bases; junction bases outside the gene matches: 10. The CDR3 has 15 amino acids. The germline V gene has CDR1 MNHEY and CDR2 SVGEGT. The CDR3 spells CASSLDRGALYGYTF. Written as DNA, the CDR3 is TGTGCCAGCAGCCTCGACAGGGGAGCACTCTATGGCTACACCTTC.

The chain couples TRBV28 to TRBJ2-5, with 11 bases matching TRBD2. The V segment lost 3 bases and the J segment 4 bases; nucleotides outside the gene matches: 7. The CDR3 covers 16 residues. Germline V CDR1 and CDR2: MDHEN, SYDVKM. CDR3 loop: CASSFLSSGRIETQYF. CDR3 coding DNA: TGTGCCAGCAGTTTCCTCTCTAGCGGGAGGATAGAGACCCAGTACTTC.

CDR3: CASSLAGTTHRDTQYF. The CDR3 nucleotides are TGTGCCAGCAGCTTGGCAGGGACAACTCATAGGGATACGCAGTATTTT. This chain joins TRBV5-4 and TRBJ2-3, with D possibly being TRBD1 (6 bases). V was clipped by 0 bases and J by 6 bases, with 17 bases between them. Germline V gene data show CDR1 as SGHNT and CDR2 as YYREEE (reference sequence). This CDR3 has 16 amino acids.

V gene TRBV4-1 combines with J gene TRBJ2-5; 7 positions agree with TRBD2. This CDR3 contains 15 residues. Unmatched junction bases numbered 3, after V lost 1 base and J lost 1 base. CDR1 MGHRA and CDR2 YSYEKL come from the germline V gene. As DNA, the CDR3 is TGCGCCAGCAGCCAAGGAGGACTAGTCCAAGAGACCCAGTACTTC. This gives the protein CASSQGGLVQETQYF.

This chain links TRBV7-2 with TRBJ1-4, with D tentatively TRBD1 (6 bases). The CDR3 is made up of 15 amino acids. The V end was cut by 2 bases, the J end by 7 bases, with 14 bases between. The V gene's germline CDR1 is SGHTA and CDR2 FQGNSA. The CDR3 protein is CASSLSGGPGEKLFF. In DNA, the CDR3 is TGTGCCAGCAGCTTATCGGGGGGGCCTGGTGAAAAACTGTTTTTT.

The rearrangement links TRBV7-2 to TRBJ2-2; TRBD1 matches at 9 bases. The CDR3 spans 16 residues. Trimming removed 4 bases from V and 1 base from J; junction bases left unmatched: 4. The germline CDR1 and CDR2 sequences are SGHTA and FQGNSA. The CDR3: CASSSRDRVNTGELFF. CDR3 sequence (DNA): TGTGCCAGCAGCTCCCGGGACAGGGTGAACACCGGGGAGCTGTTTTTT.

The genes are TRBV5-4 and TRBJ2-2, with a tentative D call TRBD1 (6 bases). The CDR3 loop spans 16 amino acids. CDR1 SGHNT and CDR2 YYREEE come from the germline V gene (reference sequence). The V and J ends lost 0 bases and 2 bases respectively, with 11 bases between them. CDR3 DNA sequence: TGTGCCAGCAGCTTGGGATCAGGGGTTAACACCGGGGAGCTGTTTTTT. Its protein is CASSLGSGVNTGELFF.

The chain uses TRBV4-3 and TRBJ2-1; 13 bases fit TRBD2. V shed 1 base and J 4 bases; nucleotides not matched to a gene: 7. This CDR3 is 18 amino acids long. Germline CDR1 and CDR2: LGHNA and YSLEER. The DNA of the CDR3 is TGCGCCAGCAGCCAAGCACTAGCGGGAGGGTTGGGATACAATGAGCAGTTCTTC. Amino acids: CASSQALAGGLGYNEQFF.

The gene calls are TRBV28 and TRBJ1-2; TRBD1 might be the D (6 bases). Germline CDR1 and CDR2: MDHEN and SYDVKM. Trimming shortened V by 11 bases and J by 0 bases, and 19 bases separated the two germline ends. CDR3 length equals 15 residues. The CDR3 DNA reads as TGTGCCGCGCAGGGAGGGGGTATAGCTAACTATGGCTACACCTTC. It specifies CAAQGGGIANYGYTF.

In its sample, this clone was seen many times. This chain links TRBV2 with TRBJ1-2; tentatively, D is TRBD1 (6 bases). Trimming left V 4 bases short and J 4 bases short, with 13 bases between. Germline CDR1 reads SNHLY; CDR2 reads FYNNEI. This CDR3 spans 14 amino acids. Written as DNA, the CDR3 is TGTGCCAGCAGTGTGGTGTCAGGGGCCTATGGCTACACCTTC. It codes for CASSVVSGAYGYTF.

This clone has just one count. A junction end diverges from the germline sequence, so it may reflect a read error. This rearrangement joins TRBV19 to TRBJ2-1, with TRBD1 matching 10 bases. The CDR3 sequence is 13 residues long. Germline loops: CDR1 LNHDA, CDR2 SQIVND (reference sequence). In DNA form, the CDR3 reads TGTGCCAGTAGCTGGGACAGGGGAAATGAGCCCATCTTC. It encodes CASSWDRGNEPIF.

The CDR3 nucleotides read TGTGCCAGCAGTTGGGCGAAGAACACTGAAGCTTTCTTT. Its protein product is CASSWAKNTEAFF. The chain combines TRBV12-3 or TRBV12-4 with TRBJ1-1, with no clear D. V was shortened by 4 bases and J by 1 base, with 7 bases between the two germline ends. The CDR3 has 13 residues.

V usage is TRBV5-3 and J usage is TRBJ1-2; D is unresolved. TRBV5-3 is filed as an ORF, its function uncertain. V dropped 3 bases and J dropped 2 bases, with 14 bases sitting between them. The CDR3 loop spans 15 amino acids. The CDR3 DNA reads as TGTGCCAGAAGCTGTACCGGGAGTGGCAACTATGGCTACACCTTC. Translated: CARSCTGSGNYGYTF.